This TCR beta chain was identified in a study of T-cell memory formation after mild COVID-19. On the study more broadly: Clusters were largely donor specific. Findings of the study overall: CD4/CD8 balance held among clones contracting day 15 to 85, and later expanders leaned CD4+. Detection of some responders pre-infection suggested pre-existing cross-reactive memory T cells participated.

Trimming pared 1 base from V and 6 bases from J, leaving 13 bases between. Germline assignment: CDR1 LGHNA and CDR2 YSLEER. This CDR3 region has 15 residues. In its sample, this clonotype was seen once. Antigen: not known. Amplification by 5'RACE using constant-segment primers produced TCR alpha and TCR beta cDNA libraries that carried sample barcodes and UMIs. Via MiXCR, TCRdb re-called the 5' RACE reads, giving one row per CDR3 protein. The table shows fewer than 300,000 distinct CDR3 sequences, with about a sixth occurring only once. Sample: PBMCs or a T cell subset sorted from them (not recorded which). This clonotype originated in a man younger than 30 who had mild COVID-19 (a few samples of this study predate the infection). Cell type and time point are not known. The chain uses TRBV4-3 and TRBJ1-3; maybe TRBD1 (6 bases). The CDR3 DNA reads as TGCGCCAGCAGCCAAGCCCCCAGGACAGAAAACACCATATATTTT. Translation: CASSQAPRTENTIYF.